The 16 T cell receptor beta chains in this list originate from one sample, sequenced in a study of shared clonotypes between healthy human individuals. Method: immunoSEQ multiplex PCR; TCRdb's copy keeps in-frame clones and lacks some. Among 950,000 to 1,100,000 clones listed, around three quarters were seen once. Sequencing was carried out using memory CD4+ T cells from PBMCs. Regarding subset: CD45RA-negative fraction. Source of these receptors: a young man in good health. Some clones in this sample may be carry-over from other donors' samples.

The chain recombines TRBV9 with TRBJ1-3, with D tentatively TRBD1 (5 bases). CDR1 and CDR2 from the germline V gene are SGDLS and YYNGEE. Trimming took 4 bases from V and 0 from J, leaving 14 bases between them. This CDR3 spans 16 amino acids. CDR3 region: CASSPNTGFSGNTIYF. In nucleotides, the CDR3 is TGTGCCAGCAGCCCCAATACAGGCTTCTCTGGAAACACCATATATTTT.

This clone was recorded at least ten times. The genes are TRBV2 and TRBJ1-5; D not resolved. Looked up from germline, CDR1 is SNHLY and CDR2 is FYNNEI. This CDR3 comprises 14 residues. Deletions cut 7 bases from V and 2 bases from J, with 12 bases between. In DNA, the CDR3 is TGTGCCAGCAACCCCGAACGGGGCAATCAGCCCCAGCATTTT. Protein sequence: CASNPERGNQPQHF.

The V gene is TRBV7-9, the J gene TRBJ2-3; possibly TRBD2 for D (5 bases). V was shortened by 3 bases and J by 1 base, with 14 bases between the two germline ends. The CDR3 consists of 16 residues. CDR1 and CDR2 (germline): SEHNR, FQNEAQ (reference sequence). The CDR3 is CASSLLLLGGTDTQYF. The CDR3 nucleotides are TGTGCCAGCAGCTTGCTCCTGCTGGGAGGCACAGATACGCAGTATTTT.

This clone was detected a few times. The chain has TRBV6-1 and TRBJ2-7, with D uncertain. The ends were cut back, 2 bases at V and 3 bases at J, with 2 bases in the middle. Germline CDR1 reads MNHNS; CDR2 reads SASEGT. This CDR3 region has 11 residues. The CDR3 here is CASSEFYEQYF. For the CDR3, the DNA is TGTGCCAGCAGTGAATTCTACGAGCAGTACTTC.

This chain joins TRBV28 and TRBJ2-7; TRBD2 matches 11 bases. Germline-derived CDR1 and CDR2 are MDHEN and SYDVKM. The CDR3 has 14 amino acids. The V gene end was trimmed by 7 bases and the J gene end by 4 bases; junction bases not matched to a gene: 6. CDR3: CASNVSGRGYEQYF. CDR3 DNA sequence: TGTGCCAGCAACGTTAGCGGGAGGGGTTACGAGCAGTACTTC.

V is TRBV27 and J is TRBJ2-3; 7 nucleotides match TRBD2. Unmatched junction bases numbered 3, after V lost 3 bases and J lost 9 bases. The germline CDR1 and CDR2 sequences are MNHEY and SMNVEV (reference sequence). This CDR3 region has 12 residues. CDR3 sequence reads: CASSLLGGTQYF. As DNA, the CDR3 is TGTGCCAGCAGTTTGTTGGGGGGGACGCAGTATTTT.

The chain joins TRBV7-2 to TRBJ2-2; no reliable D call. V shed 4 bases and J shed 3 bases, with 9 bases lying between them. Germline assignment: CDR1 SGHTA and CDR2 FQGNSA. The CDR3 extends over 14 amino acids. CDR3 in DNA: TGTGCCAGCAGCTCGACTCCATACACCGGGGAGCTGTTTTTT. Protein: CASSSTPYTGELFF.

This clone showed up just a few times. The chain has TRBV4-1 and TRBJ1-1; D call uncertain. Trimming took off 0 bases at V and 4 bases at J, with 12 bases between the two ends. In germline, CDR1 is MGHRA, CDR2 YSYEKL. The CDR3 is 15 residues long. DNA for the CDR3: TGCGCCAGCAGCCAAGAGGTCACCCGGACCACTGAAGCTTTCTTT. Amino acids: CASSQEVTRTTEAFF.

This clone was found a few times. This rearrangement joins TRBV7-3 to TRBJ2-1, with TRBD2 identical over 10 bases. V lost 3 bases to trimming and J lost 9 bases; unmatched junction nucleotides: 8. This CDR3 contains 15 residues. Germline CDR1 reads SGHTA; CDR2 reads FQGTGA. The CDR3 coding sequence is TGTGCCAGCAGCTTTACAGCGGGAGGGGTCGGTGAGCAGTTCTTC. This sequence encodes CASSFTAGGVGEQFF.

The rearrangement joins TRBV28 to TRBJ2-1; TRBD2 aligns across 10 bases. Losses at the gene ends were 7 bases for V and 0 bases for J; bases not matched to a gene: 3. Germline-derived CDR1 and CDR2 are MDHEN and SYDVKM. The CDR3 spans 15 residues. CDR3 in DNA: TGTGCCAGCATTAGCGGGAGGCTCTCCTACAATGAGCAGTTCTTC. Its translation: CASISGRLSYNEQFF.

Only a few counts were recorded for this clone. The V call is TRBV11-2, the J call TRBJ2-7; D might be TRBD2 (6 bases). Germline-derived CDR1 and CDR2 are SGHAT and FQNNGV. This CDR3 has 15 amino acids. Between the trimmed V and J ends, which lost 2 bases and 4 bases, there was a span of 15 bases. The CDR3: CASSLTGGISYEQYF. CDR3 sequence (DNA): TGTGCCAGCAGCTTAACCGGGGGTATAAGTTACGAGCAGTACTTC.

The table lists this clone with a few counts. The chain employs TRBV7-9 and TRBJ1-3; tentatively, D is TRBD1 (5 bases). V was clipped by 0 bases and J by 4 bases, with 13 bases between them. This CDR3 is 16 amino acids long. CDR1 and CDR2 (germline): SEHNR, FQNEAQ (reference sequence). CDR3: CASSLAGRGPGNTIYF. CDR3 sequence (DNA): TGTGCCAGCAGCTTAGCGGGGCGGGGTCCGGGAAACACCATATATTTT.

The gene calls are TRBV28 and TRBJ2-7; 7 bases match TRBD1. Germline V gene data show CDR1 as MDHEN and CDR2 as SYDVKM. With V trimmed by 6 bases and J by 1 base, 9 bases remained unmatched. The CDR3 runs to 15 residues. The CDR3 sequence: CASSPTGTASYEQYF. CDR3 DNA: TGTGCCAGCAGCCCCACCGGGACAGCTTCCTACGAGCAGTACTTC.

Of note for this clone: Compared with germline, one end of the junction differs, possibly owing to a read error. The chain links TRBV9 to TRBJ2-1, with 11 nucleotides matching TRBD2. This CDR3 contains 14 residues. Germline V lookup: CDR1 SGDLS, CDR2 YYNGEE. The CDR3: CASNVGLAGGEQFF. CDR3 bases: TGTGCCAGCAACGTAGGGCTAGCGGGAGGTGAGCAGTTCTTC.

The V and J genes are TRBV28 and TRBJ1-1, with TRBD1 as a possible D gene (6 bases). This CDR3 spans 13 amino acids. The germline CDR1 and CDR2 sequences are MDHEN and SYDVKM. V lost 6 bases, J lost 11 bases, and 19 bases lay in between. The CDR3 loop is CASRYNRQAPAFF. The CDR3 DNA sequence: TGTGCCAGCAGATACAATAGACAGGCGCCGGCTTTCTTT.

V is TRBV2 and J is TRBJ2-3; D possibly corresponds to TRBD2 (5 bases). The V gene's germline CDR1 is SNHLY and CDR2 FYNNEI. The germline V and J ends were trimmed by 6 bases and 3 bases, with 13 bases remaining between them. This CDR3 has 14 amino acids. CDR3 residues: CASSSAGGTDTQYF. In nucleotides, the CDR3 is TGTGCCAGCAGCTCGGCGGGTGGGACAGATACGCAGTATTTT.